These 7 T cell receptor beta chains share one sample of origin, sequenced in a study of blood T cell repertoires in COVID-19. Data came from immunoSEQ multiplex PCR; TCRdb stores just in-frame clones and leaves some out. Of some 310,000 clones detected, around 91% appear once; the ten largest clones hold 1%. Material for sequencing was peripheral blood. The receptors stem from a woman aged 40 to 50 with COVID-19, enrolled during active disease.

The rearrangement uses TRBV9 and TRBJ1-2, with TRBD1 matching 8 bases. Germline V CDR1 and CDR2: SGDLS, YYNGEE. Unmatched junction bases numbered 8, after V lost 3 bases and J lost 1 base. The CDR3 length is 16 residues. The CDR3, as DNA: TGTGCCAGCAGCGGTACAGCAGGGGGCTTTAACTATGGCTACACCTTC. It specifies CASSGTAGGFNYGYTF.

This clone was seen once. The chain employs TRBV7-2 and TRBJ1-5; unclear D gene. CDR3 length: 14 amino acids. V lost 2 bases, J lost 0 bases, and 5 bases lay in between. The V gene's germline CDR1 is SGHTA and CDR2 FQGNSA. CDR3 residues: CASSLQVSNQPQHF. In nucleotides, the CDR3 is TGTGCCAGCAGCTTACAGGTTAGCAATCAGCCCCAGCATTTT.

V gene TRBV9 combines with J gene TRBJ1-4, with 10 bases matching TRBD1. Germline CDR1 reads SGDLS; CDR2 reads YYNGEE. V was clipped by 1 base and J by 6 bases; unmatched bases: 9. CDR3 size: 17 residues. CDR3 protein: CASSVSAGGTGDEKLFF. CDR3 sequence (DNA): TGTGCCAGCAGCGTATCGGCGGGTGGGACAGGGGATGAAAAACTGTTTTTT.

CDR3 bases: TGCGCCAGCAGCCGACGACTCGGGACTAGCGAGCTCTACGAGCAGTACTTC. As protein: CASSRRLGTSELYEQYF. V and J are TRBV5-1 and TRBJ2-7; 10 bases are a match to TRBD2. Germline lookup yields CDR1 SGHRS and CDR2 YFSETQ. The CDR3 has 17 amino acids. The V segment lost 4 bases and the J segment 3 bases; nucleotides outside the gene matches: 13.

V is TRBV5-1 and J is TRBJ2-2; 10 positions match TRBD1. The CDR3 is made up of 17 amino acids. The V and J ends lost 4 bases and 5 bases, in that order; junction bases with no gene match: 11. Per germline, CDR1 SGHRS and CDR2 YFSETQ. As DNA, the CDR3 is TGCGCCAGCAGCCCGGGACAGGGGTGGAAGGGGACCGGGGAGCTGTTTTTT. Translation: CASSPGQGWKGTGELFF.

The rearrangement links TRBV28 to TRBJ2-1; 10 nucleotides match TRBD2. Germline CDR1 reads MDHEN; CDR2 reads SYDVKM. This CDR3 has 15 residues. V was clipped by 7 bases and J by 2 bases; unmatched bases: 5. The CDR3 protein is CASNEGTSAYNEQFF. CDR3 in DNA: TGTGCCAGCAACGAAGGGACTAGCGCCTACAATGAGCAGTTCTTC.

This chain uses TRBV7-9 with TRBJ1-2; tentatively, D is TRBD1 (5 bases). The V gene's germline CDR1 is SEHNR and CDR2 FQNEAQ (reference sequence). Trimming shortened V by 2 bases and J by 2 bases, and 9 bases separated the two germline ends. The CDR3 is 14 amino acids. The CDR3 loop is CASSLTGVNYGYTF. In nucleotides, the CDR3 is TGTGCCAGCAGCTTAACAGGAGTGAACTATGGCTACACCTTC.